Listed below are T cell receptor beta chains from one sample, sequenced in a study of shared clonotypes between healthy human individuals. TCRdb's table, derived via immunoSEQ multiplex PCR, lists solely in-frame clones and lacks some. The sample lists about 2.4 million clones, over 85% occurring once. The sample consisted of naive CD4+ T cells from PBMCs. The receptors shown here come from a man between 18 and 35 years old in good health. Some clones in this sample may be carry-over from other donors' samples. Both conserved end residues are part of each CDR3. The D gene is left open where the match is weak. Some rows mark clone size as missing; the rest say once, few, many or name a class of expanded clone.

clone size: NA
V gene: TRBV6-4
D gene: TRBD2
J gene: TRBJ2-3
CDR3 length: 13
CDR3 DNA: TGTGCCAGCAGCCGGGAGGAGGGAGATACGCAGTATTTT
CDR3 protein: CASSREEGDTQYF

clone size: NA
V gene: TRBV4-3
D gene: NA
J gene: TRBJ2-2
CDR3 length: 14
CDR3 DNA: TGCGCCAGCAGCCAAGATAAGTGGGCCGGGGAGCTGTTTTTT
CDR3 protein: CASSQDKWAGELFF

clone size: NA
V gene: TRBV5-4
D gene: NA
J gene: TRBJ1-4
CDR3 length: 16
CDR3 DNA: TGTGCCAGCAGCCAAGATGCGTGGGTCACTAATGAAAAACTATTTTTT
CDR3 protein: CASSQDAWVTNEKLFF

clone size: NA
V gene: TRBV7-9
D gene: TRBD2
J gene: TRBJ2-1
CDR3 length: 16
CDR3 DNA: TGTGCCAGCAGCTTAGCTACCGCGGGAGCTATGGATGAGCAGTTCTTC
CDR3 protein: CASSLATAGAMDEQFF

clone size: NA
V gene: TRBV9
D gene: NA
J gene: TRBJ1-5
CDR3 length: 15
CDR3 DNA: TGTGCCAGCAGCGTAGCTGGGGCAGGGAATCAGCCCCAGCATTTT
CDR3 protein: CASSVAGAGNQPQHF

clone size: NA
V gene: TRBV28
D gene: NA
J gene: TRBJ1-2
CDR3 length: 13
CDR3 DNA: TGTGCCAGCGGTACCCCGGCGAACTATGGCTACACCTTC
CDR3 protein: CASGTPANYGYTF

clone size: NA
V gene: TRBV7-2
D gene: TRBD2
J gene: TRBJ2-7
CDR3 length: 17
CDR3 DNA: TGTGCCAGCAGCCGCACCCCGGGACTAGCGGGGTCCTACGAGCAGTACTTC
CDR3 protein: CASSRTPGLAGSYEQYF

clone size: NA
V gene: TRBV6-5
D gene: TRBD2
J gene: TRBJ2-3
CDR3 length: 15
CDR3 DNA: TGTGCCAGCAGTAGACTAGCGGGAGTTAAAGATACGCAGTATTTT
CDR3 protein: CASSRLAGVKDTQYF

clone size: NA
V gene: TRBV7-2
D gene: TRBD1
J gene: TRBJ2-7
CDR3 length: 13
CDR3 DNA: TGTGCCAGCAGCTTCCGACAGGGCTACGAGCAGTACTTC
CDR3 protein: CASSFRQGYEQYF

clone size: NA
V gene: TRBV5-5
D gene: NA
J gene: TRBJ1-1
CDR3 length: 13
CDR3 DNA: TGTGCCAGCAGCTTGGGCGCAGACACTGAAGCTTTCTTT
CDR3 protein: CASSLGADTEAFF

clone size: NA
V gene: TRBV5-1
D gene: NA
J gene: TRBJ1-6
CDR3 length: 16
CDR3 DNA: TGCGCCAGCAGCTTGGGGGCGTGGAGGTCGAATTCACCCCTCCACTTT
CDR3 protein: CASSLGAWRSNSPLHF

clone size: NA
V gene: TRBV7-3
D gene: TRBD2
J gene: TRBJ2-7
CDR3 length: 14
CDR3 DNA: TGTGCCAGCAGCCCATTCGCGGGAGACTACGAGCAGTACTTC
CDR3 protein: CASSPFAGDYEQYF

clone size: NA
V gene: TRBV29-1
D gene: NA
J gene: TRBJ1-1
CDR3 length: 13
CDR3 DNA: TGCAGCGTTGTAAGGGAGGTTGGCACTGAAGCTTTCTTT
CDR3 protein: CSVVREVGTEAFF

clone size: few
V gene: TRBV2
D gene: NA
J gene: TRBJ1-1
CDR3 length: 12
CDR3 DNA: TGTGCCAGAGCCCTCCCAGGGACTGAAGCTTTCTTT
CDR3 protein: CARALPGTEAFF

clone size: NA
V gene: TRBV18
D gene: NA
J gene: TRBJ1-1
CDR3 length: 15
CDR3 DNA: TGTGCCAGCTCATACTACAGGGAGGTGAACACTGAAGCTTTCTTT
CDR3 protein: CASSYYREVNTEAFF

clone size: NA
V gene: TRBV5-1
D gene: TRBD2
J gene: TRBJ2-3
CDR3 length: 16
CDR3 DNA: TGCGCCAGCAGCTTGAGGGCTAGCGGGAGGATGGATACGCAGTATTTT
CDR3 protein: CASSLRASGRMDTQYF

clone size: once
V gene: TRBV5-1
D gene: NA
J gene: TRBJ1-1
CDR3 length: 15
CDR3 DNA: TGCGCCAGCAGCGGCCTGCCCGGGTGGCACACTGAAGCTTTCTTT
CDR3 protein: CASSGLPGWHTEAFF

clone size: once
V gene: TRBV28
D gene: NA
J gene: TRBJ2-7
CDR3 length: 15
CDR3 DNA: TGTGCCAGCATTACTAGGGGGGAAACCTCGTACGAGCAGTACTTC
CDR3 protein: CASITRGETSYEQYF

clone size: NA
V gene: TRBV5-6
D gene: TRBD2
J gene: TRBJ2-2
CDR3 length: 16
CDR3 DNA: TGTGCCAGCAGCTTGGGAGCGGGAGCCACCACCGGGGAGCTGTTTTTT
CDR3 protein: CASSLGAGATTGELFF

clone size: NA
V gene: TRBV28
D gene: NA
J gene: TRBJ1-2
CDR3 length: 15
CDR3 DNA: TGTGCCAGCAGAACTGGGACCTTGTGGGACTATGGCTACACCTTC
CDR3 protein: CASRTGTLWDYGYTF

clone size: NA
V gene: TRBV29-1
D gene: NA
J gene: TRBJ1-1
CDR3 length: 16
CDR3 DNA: TGCAGCGTTACCAAACAAAAAGGGGCAGGGAACACTGAAGCTTTCTTT
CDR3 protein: CSVTKQKGAGNTEAFF

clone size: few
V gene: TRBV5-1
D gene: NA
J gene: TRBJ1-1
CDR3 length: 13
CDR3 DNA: TGCGCCAGCAGCTTGTACCTAGGAACTGAAGCTTTCTTT
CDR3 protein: CASSLYLGTEAFF

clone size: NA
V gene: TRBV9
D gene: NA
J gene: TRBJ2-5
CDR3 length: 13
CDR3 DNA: TGTGCCAGCAGTCAACAGGGATTTGAGACCCAGTACTTC
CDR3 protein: CASSQQGFETQYF

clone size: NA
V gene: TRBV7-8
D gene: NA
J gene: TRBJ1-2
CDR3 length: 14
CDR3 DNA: TGTGCCAGCAGCCCCGAGGGTCAGATCTATGGCTACACCTTC
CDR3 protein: CASSPEGQIYGYTF

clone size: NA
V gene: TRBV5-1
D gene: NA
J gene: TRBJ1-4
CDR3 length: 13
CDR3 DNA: TGCGCCAGCAGTCCGGGGCTGGATGAAAAACTGTTTTTT
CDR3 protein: CASSPGLDEKLFF

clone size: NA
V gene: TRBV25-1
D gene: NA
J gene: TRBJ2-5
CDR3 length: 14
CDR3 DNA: TGTGCCAGCAGTGAAGGAGGCAGGGTGGAGACCCAGTACTTC
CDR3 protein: CASSEGGRVETQYF

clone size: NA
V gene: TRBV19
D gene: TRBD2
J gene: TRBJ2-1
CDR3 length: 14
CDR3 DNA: TGTGCCAGTAGTTGGGGAGCGGGGTACAATGAGCAGTTCTTC
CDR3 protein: CASSWGAGYNEQFF

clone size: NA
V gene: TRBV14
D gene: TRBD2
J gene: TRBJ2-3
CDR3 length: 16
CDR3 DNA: TGTGCCAGCAGCCGACGACTAGCGGGGAGGAGGGATACGCAGTATTTT
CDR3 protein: CASSRRLAGRRDTQYF